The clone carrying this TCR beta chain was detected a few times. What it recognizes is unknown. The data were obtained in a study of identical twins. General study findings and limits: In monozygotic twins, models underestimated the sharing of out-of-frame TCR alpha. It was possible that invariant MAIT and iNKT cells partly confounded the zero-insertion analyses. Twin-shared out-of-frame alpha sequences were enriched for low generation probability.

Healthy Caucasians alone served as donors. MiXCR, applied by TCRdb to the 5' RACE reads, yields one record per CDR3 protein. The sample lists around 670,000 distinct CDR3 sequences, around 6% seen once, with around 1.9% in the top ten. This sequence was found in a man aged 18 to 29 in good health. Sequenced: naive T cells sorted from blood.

CDR3 sequence (DNA): TGTGCCAGCAGCGTAACCGGGACAGCGGTTAACTATGGCTACACCTTC. It codes for CASSVTGTAVNYGYTF. V is TRBV9 and J is TRBJ1-2; TRBD1 matches 7 bases. CDR3 size: 16 residues. CDR1 is SGDLS, CDR2 YYNGEE, per germline. The V gene end was trimmed by 1 base and the J gene end by 1 base; junction bases not matched to a gene: 7.